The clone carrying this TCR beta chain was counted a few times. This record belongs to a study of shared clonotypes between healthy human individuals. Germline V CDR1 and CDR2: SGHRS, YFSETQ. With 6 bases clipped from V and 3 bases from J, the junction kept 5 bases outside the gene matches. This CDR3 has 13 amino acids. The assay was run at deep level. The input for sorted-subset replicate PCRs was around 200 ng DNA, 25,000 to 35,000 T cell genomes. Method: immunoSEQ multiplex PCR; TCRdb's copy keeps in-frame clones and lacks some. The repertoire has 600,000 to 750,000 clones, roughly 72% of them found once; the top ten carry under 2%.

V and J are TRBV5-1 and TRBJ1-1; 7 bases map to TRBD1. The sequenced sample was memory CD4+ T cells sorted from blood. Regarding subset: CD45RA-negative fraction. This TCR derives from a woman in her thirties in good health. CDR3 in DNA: TGCGCCAGCAAGATCACAGGGGACACTGAAGCTTTCTTT. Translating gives CASKITGDTEAFF.